The clone carrying this TCR beta chain was counted a few times. The antigen is undetermined. This entry is derived from a study of tumor-infiltrating lymphocytes in localized non-small cell lung cancer. In the study overall: Tumor tissue and non-adjacent uninvolved lung came from each patient. Study findings and constraints: Different pieces of the same tissue went to different assays, confounding technical variation with intratumor heterogeneity. Tumors had more T cell infiltration than uninvolved lung, per TCRbeta sequencing and CD3 counts. TCR sequencing covered a subset of patients with enough tissue.

The V gene's germline CDR1 is SEHNR and CDR2 FQNEAQ (reference sequence). V was pared by 3 bases and J by 4 bases, with 12 bases between. The CDR3 spans 14 residues. Assay used: immunoSEQ multiplex PCR; TCRdb lists only in-frame clones, some missing. Of under 15,000 clones detected, 68% appear once; the ten largest clones hold 9.4%. This sequence originates from a human donor with non-small cell lung cancer. Sequenced material: lung tumor tissue. The genes are TRBV7-9 and TRBJ1-1; D is undetermined. As DNA, the CDR3 is TGTGCCAGCAGCTTCGGGGAAGTGGGCACTGAAGCTTTCTTT. Amino acids: CASSFGEVGTEAFF.